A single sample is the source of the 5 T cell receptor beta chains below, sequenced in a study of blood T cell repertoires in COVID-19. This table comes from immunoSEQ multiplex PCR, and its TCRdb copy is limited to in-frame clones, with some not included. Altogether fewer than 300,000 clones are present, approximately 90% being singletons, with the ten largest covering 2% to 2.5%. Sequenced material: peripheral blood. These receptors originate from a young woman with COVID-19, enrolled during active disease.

CDR3 bases: TGTGCCAGTGAAGACGCGGGGACGTCGAACTATGGCTACACCTTC. The encoded protein is CASEDAGTSNYGYTF. The chain uses TRBV25-1 and TRBJ1-2; D is perhaps TRBD1 (5 bases). CDR1 and CDR2 (germline): MGHDK, SYGVNS. Trimming pared 9 bases from V and 2 bases from J, leaving 19 bases between. The CDR3 extends over 15 amino acids.

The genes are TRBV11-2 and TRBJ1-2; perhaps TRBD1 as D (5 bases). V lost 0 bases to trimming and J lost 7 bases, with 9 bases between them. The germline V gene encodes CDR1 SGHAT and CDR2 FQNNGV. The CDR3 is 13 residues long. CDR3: CASSLDTRAGYTF. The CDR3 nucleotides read TGTGCCAGCAGCTTAGACACCAGGGCTGGCTACACCTTC.

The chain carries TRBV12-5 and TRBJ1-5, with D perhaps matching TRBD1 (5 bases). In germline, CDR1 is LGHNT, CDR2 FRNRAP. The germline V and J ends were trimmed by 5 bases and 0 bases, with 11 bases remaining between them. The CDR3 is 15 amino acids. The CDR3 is CASGRGSGSNQPQHF. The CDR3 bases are TGTGCTAGTGGTCGGGGGAGTGGTAGCAATCAGCCCCAGCATTTT.

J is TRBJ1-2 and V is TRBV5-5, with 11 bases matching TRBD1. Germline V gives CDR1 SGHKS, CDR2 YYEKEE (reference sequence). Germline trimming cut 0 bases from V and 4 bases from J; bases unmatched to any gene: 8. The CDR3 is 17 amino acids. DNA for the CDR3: TGTGCCAGCAGCTTGGACCGGACAGGGGGCGTTCCCTATGGCTACACCTTC. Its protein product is CASSLDRTGGVPYGYTF. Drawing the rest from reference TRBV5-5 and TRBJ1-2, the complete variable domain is DAGVTQSPTHLIKTRGQQVTLRCSPISGHKSVSWYQQVLGQGPQFIFQYYEKEERGRGNFPDRFSARQFPNYSSELNVNALLLGDSALYLCASSLDRTGGVPYGYTFGSGTRLTVV.

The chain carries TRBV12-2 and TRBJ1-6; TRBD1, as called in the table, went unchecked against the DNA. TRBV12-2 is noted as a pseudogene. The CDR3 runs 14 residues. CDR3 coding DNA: TGTGCAAGTCGCTCAGGGGCGGTCAGGTCACCCCTCCACTTT. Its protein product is CASRSGAVRSPLHF.